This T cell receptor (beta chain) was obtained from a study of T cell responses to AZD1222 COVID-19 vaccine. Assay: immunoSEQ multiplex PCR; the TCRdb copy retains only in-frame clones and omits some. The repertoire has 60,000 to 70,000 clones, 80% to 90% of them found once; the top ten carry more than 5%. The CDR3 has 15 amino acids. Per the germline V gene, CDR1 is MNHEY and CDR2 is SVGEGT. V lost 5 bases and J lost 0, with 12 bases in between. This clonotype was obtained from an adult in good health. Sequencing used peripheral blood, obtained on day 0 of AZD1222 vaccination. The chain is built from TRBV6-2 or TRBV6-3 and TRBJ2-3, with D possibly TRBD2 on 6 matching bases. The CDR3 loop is CASSNGAGSTDTQYF. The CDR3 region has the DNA TGTGCCAGCAGTAACGGGGCGGGGAGCACAGATACGCAGTATTTT.